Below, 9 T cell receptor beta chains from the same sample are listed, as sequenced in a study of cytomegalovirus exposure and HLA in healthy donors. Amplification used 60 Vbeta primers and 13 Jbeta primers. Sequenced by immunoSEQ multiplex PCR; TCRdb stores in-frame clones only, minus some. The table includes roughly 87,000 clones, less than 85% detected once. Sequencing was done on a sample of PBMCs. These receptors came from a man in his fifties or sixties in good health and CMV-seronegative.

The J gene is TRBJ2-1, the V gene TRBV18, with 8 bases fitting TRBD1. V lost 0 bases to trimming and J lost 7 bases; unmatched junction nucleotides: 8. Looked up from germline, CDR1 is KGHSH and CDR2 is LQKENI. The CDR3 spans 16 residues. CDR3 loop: CASSPPGQGGKNEQFF. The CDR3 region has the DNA TGTGCCAGCTCACCACCCGGACAGGGAGGAAAGAATGAGCAGTTCTTC.

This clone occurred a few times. The CDR3 bases are TGTGCCAGCAGCAAAGAGACAGGGGCTAGAATAAATTCACCCCTCCACTTT. Translating it yields CASSKETGARINSPLHF. The V and J genes are TRBV13 and TRBJ1-6, with TRBD1 matching 8 bases. In germline, CDR1 is PRHDT, CDR2 FYEKMQ (reference sequence). V shed 5 bases and J 7 bases; nucleotides not matched to a gene: 13. The CDR3 is 17 amino acids.

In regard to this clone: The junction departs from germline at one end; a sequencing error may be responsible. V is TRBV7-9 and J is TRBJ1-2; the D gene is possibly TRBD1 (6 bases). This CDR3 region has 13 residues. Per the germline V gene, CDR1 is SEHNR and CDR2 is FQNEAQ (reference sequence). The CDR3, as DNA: TGTTCCAGCAGCTTTAAAGGGGGCTATGGCTACACCTTC. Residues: CSSSFKGGYGYTF.

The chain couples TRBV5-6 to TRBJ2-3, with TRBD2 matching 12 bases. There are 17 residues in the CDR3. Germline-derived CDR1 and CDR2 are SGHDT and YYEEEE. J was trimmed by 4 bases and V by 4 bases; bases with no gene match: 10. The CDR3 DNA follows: TGTGCCAGCAGCCTCCTCTCTAGCGGGGGGGGTGCAGATACGCAGTATTTT. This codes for CASSLLSSGGGADTQYF.

CDR3 in amino acids: CAWSRQDGNYGYTF. The CDR3 DNA sequence: TGTGCCTGGAGTCGACAGGACGGAAACTATGGCTACACCTTC. The chain couples TRBV30 to TRBJ1-2; maybe TRBD1 (6 bases). Germline lookup yields CDR1 GTSNPN and CDR2 SVGIG (reference sequence). V was shortened by 2 bases and J by 2 bases, with 12 bases between the two germline ends. This CDR3 is 14 amino acids long. Using reference TRBV30 and TRBJ1-2 for the parts outside the CDR3, the full variable domain is SQTIHQWPATLVQPVGSPLSLECTVEGTSNPNLYWYRQAAGRGLQLLFYSVGIGQISSEVPQNLSASRPQDRQFILSSKKLLLSDSGFYLCAWSRQDGNYGYTFGSGTRLTVV.

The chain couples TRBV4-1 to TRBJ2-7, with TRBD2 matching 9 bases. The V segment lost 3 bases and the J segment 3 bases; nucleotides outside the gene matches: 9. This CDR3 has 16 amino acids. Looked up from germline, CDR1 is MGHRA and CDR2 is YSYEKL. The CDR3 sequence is CASSHASGTVYYEQYF. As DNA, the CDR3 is TGCGCCAGCAGCCATGCTAGCGGGACAGTATACTACGAGCAGTACTTC.

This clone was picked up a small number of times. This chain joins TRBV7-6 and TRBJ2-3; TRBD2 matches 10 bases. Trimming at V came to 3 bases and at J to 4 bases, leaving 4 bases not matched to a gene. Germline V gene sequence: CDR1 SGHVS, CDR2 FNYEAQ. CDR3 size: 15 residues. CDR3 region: CASSFAAGGPDTQYF. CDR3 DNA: TGTGCCAGCAGCTTTGCAGCGGGGGGGCCAGATACGCAGTATTTT.

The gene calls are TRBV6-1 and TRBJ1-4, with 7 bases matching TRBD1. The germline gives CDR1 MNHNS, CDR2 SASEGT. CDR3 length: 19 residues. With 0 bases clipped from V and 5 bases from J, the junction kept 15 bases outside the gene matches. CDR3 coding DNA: TGTGCCAGCAGTGAAGCGAGGGGGGATCCGGGACAGACAAATGAAAAACTGTTTTTT. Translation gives CASSEARGDPGQTNEKLFF.

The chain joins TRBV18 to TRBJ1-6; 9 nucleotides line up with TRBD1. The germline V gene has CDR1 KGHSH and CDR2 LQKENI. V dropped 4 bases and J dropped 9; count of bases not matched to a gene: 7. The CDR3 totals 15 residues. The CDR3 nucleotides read TGTGCCAGCTCACGCCGGGACAGGGCAACTTCACCCCTCCACTTT. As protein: CASSRRDRATSPLHF. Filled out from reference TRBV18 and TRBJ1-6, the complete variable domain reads NAGVMQNPRHLVRRRGQEARLRCSPMKGHSHVYWYRQLPEEGLKFMVYLQKENIIDESGMPKERFSAEFPKEGPSILRIQQVVRGDSAAYFCASSRRDRATSPLHFGNGTRLTVT.